The 32 T cell receptor beta chains listed next were all sequenced from one sample in a study of response to subunit inactivated influenza vaccine. TCRdb reprocessed the RT-PCR reads with MiXCR, giving one entry per CDR3 protein. The data show about 160,000 distinct CDR3 sequences, roughly a tenth seen once. Source: non-naive T cells sorted from PBMCs, taken 40 to 50 days after vaccination. All receptors derive from a man between 50 and 59 years old who received an inactivated influenza vaccine.

This clonotype was seen only a few times. The CDR3 protein is CASSLGTGFGYSGSYNEQFF. CDR3 nucleotide sequence: TGTGCCAGCAGCTTAGGGACAGGGTTTGGATACTCGGGCTCCTACAATGAGCAGTTCTTC. This rearrangement joins TRBV11-1 to TRBJ2-1, with 8 bases matching TRBD1. Germline CDR1 SGHAT, CDR2 FQDESV (reference sequence). The CDR3 contains 20 residues. Unmatched junction bases numbered 14, after V lost 1 base and J lost 0 bases.

This clonotype was counted only a few times. The chain combines TRBV12-3 or TRBV12-4 with TRBJ2-3; the match to TRBD2 covers 10 bases. The CDR3 has 15 amino acids. Trimming removed 3 bases from V and 5 bases from J; junction bases left unmatched: 5. CDR3 in amino acids: CASSFSGTSVDTQYF. The CDR3 bases are TGTGCCAGCAGTTTCTCCGGGACTAGCGTAGATACGCAGTATTTT.

This clonotype was detected a few times. In DNA form, the CDR3 reads TGCGCCAGCAGAAAAGCGGGGGGGTACCAAGAGACCCAGTACTTC. Protein product: CASRKAGGYQETQYF. This rearrangement joins TRBV10-2 to TRBJ2-5; 10 bases line up with TRBD2. V shed 6 bases, J shed 0 bases, and the junction held 4 bases outside the gene matches. CDR3 length: 15 residues. Germline values: CDR1 WSHSY, CDR2 SAAADI.

The chain joins TRBV5-4 to TRBJ1-6; perhaps TRBD1 as D (5 bases). The CDR3 sequence is 15 residues long. Trimming cost V 3 bases and J 3 bases, with 10 bases left between them. Germline V gene lookup returns CDR1 SGHNT and CDR2 YYREEE (reference sequence). CDR3 sequence reads: CASSWGGGYNSPLHF. The CDR3 DNA reads as TGTGCCAGCAGCTGGGGGGGGGGCTATAATTCACCCCTCCACTTT.

The chain links TRBV6-1 to TRBJ1-6; 7 bases are shared with TRBD1. CDR1 and CDR2 (germline): MNHNS, SASEGT. Germline trimming cut 6 bases from V and 8 bases from J; bases unmatched to any gene: 7. The CDR3 runs 14 residues. Here the CDR3 DNA reads TGTGCCAGCAGACTAGACAGGGTACATTCACCCCTCCACTTT. It is translated as CASRLDRVHSPLHF.

This clonotype was observed a handful of times. This chain joins TRBV20-1 and TRBJ2-3, with 11 bases aligning to TRBD2. V trimming: 4 bases; J trimming: 6 bases; junction bases outside the gene matches: 6. Looked up from germline, CDR1 is DFQATT and CDR2 is SNEGSKA (reference sequence). The CDR3 is made up of 14 amino acids. CDR3 loop: CSAKIAGGGDTQYF. The CDR3 DNA is TGCAGTGCTAAAATAGCGGGAGGGGGGGATACGCAGTATTTT.

The V and J genes are TRBV9 and TRBJ2-4; 7 bases line up with TRBD2. Looked up from germline, CDR1 is SGDLS and CDR2 is YYNGEE. CDR3 length: 16 residues. V lost 3 bases, J lost 1 base, and 7 bases stayed unmatched. The CDR3, as DNA: TGTGCCAGCAGCGCCTCCCCCGGGGGGGCCAAAAACATTCAGTACTTC. Amino acids: CASSASPGGAKNIQYF.

This chain joins TRBV4-2 and TRBJ2-7, with TRBD2 identical over 8 bases. The CDR3 is 18 amino acids. V gave up 0 bases and J gave up 3 bases; unmatched junction bases: 13. Germline V gives CDR1 LGHNA, CDR2 YNFKEQ. The CDR3 DNA is TGTGCCAGCAGCCAAGAGGGCGGCCGCAGCGGGGGACGCTACGAGCAGTACTTC. Its translation is CASSQEGGRSGGRYEQYF.

The table lists this clonotype with many counts. The chain recombines TRBV27 with TRBJ2-1; TRBD2 aligns across 15 bases. V trimming: 4 bases; J trimming: 0 bases; junction bases outside the gene matches: 16. Per germline, CDR1 MNHEY and CDR2 SMNVEV (reference sequence). The length of the CDR3 is 22 residues. The CDR3 nucleotides read TGTGCCAGCAGTTCACCAATACCGGGACTAGCGGGGGGACGACACTCCTACAATGAGCAGTTCTTC. The encoded protein is CASSSPIPGLAGGRHSYNEQFF.

This clonotype has ten or more counts. The J gene is TRBJ2-7, the V gene TRBV12-3 or TRBV12-4; perhaps TRBD2 as D (6 bases). This CDR3 is built from 15 residues. Trimming removed 1 base from V and 1 base from J, with 11 bases in between. CDR3: CASSLGAGGSYEQYF. The CDR3 DNA sequence: TGTGCCAGCAGTTTAGGAGCGGGCGGATCCTACGAGCAGTACTTC.

This clonotype came up many times. The V and J genes are TRBV5-1 and TRBJ2-3, with D tentatively TRBD1 or TRBD2 (7 bases each). From germline, CDR1 is SGHRS and CDR2 YFSETQ. This CDR3 region has 16 residues. Trimming shortened V by 0 bases and J by 6 bases, and 17 bases separated the two germline ends. CDR3 coding DNA: TGCGCCAGCAGCTTGGACGGGACAGCCGGGAGGGATACGCAGTATTTT. This translates into CASSLDGTAGRDTQYF.

With respect to this clonotype: One base away lies a much larger clone, so this may be a sequencing read error. The V call is TRBV7-2, the J call TRBJ1-1; tentatively, D is TRBD1 (5 bases). Germline CDR1 SGHTA, CDR2 FQGNSA. This CDR3 contains 11 residues. V lost 6 bases and J 6 bases, leaving 8 bases between the germline ends. DNA for the CDR3: TGTGCCAGCAGACAGGTCGCTGAAGCTTTCTTT. This sequence encodes CASRQVAEAFF.

The V call is TRBV20-1, the J call TRBJ1-1; D is perhaps TRBD1 (6 bases). Looked up from germline, CDR1 is DFQATT and CDR2 is SNEGSKA (reference sequence). The V gene lost 3 bases and the J gene lost 0 bases, with 14 bases spanning the gap. The CDR3 runs to 15 residues. CDR3 sequence reads: CSASKGGAMNTEAFF. In DNA, the CDR3 is TGCAGTGCTAGCAAGGGGGGGGCCATGAACACTGAAGCTTTCTTT.

The table lists this clonotype with a few counts. This sequence joins TRBV6-2 or TRBV6-3 and TRBJ1-1; TRBD1 matches 8 bases. CDR1 is MNHEY and CDR2 is SVGEGT in the germline V gene. The junction had 7 bases not matched to a gene; V was cut back by 6 bases and J by 1 base. The CDR3 spans 15 residues. The CDR3 region is CASSPWGQENTEAFF. Here the CDR3 DNA reads TGTGCCAGCAGCCCCTGGGGACAGGAGAACACTGAAGCTTTCTTT.

This chain links TRBV2 with TRBJ2-2; unclear D gene. This CDR3 region has 13 residues. Germline loops: CDR1 SNHLY, CDR2 FYNNEI. Trimming shortened V by 6 bases and J by 6 bases, and 11 bases separated the two germline ends. CDR3: CASSPREAGELFF. DNA for the CDR3: TGTGCCAGCAGCCCCCGAGAGGCCGGGGAGCTGTTTTTT.

The genes are TRBV2 and TRBJ2-5; TRBD2 agrees at 11 bases. CDR1 and CDR2 from the germline V gene are SNHLY and FYNNEI. This CDR3 comprises 19 residues. The junction had 15 bases not matched to a gene; V was cut back by 2 bases and J by 4 bases. This chain's CDR3 is CASSEYLGLAAQVRETQYF. The CDR3 DNA sequence: TGTGCCAGCAGTGAATATCTGGGACTAGCGGCCCAGGTTAGAGAGACCCAGTACTTC. Full variable domain (outside the CDR3, taken from reference TRBV2 and TRBJ2-5): EPEVTQTPSHQVTQMGQEVILRCVPISNHLYFYWYRQILGQKVEFLVSFYNNEISEKSEIFDDQFSVERPDGSNFTLKIRSTKLEDSAMYFCASSEYLGLAAQVRETQYFGPGTRLLVL.

V gene TRBV20-1 combines with J gene TRBJ1-3; a possible D gene is TRBD1 (6 bases). Per germline, CDR1 DFQATT and CDR2 SNEGSKA (reference sequence). Trimming took 6 bases from V and 2 from J, leaving 11 bases between them. This CDR3 region has 13 residues. This CDR3 reads CSAYGTTGNTIYF. CDR3 nucleotides: TGCAGTGCGTATGGGACAACTGGAAACACCATATATTTT.

This clonotype appeared a few times. The chain links TRBV27 to TRBJ2-7; possibly TRBD1 for D (6 bases). The CDR3 consists of 16 residues. Per germline, CDR1 MNHEY and CDR2 SMNVEV (reference sequence). With 2 bases removed from V and 1 base from J, the gap between germline ends came to 15 bases. In nucleotides, the CDR3 is TGTGCCAGCAGTTTACTTGCCGGGACACCGTCCTACGAGCAGTACTTC. It encodes CASSLLAGTPSYEQYF.

The sample holds a few counts of this clonotype. The chain combines TRBV7-2 with TRBJ2-3; D is unresolved. Looked up from germline, CDR1 is SGHTA and CDR2 is FQGNSA. This CDR3 is 14 amino acids long. The V end lost 1 base, the J end lost 0 bases, and 5 bases lay between the germline ends. The CDR3 nucleotides are TGTGCCAGCAGCTTAGTACGGAGCACAGATACGCAGTATTTT. Protein: CASSLVRSTDTQYF.

This clonotype has a handful of counts. The chain couples TRBV7-2 to TRBJ1-5, with D perhaps matching TRBD1 (5 bases). Germline V gives CDR1 SGHTA, CDR2 FQGNSA. Trimming cost V 1 base and J 3 bases, with 7 bases left between them. The CDR3 length is 14 residues. DNA for the CDR3: TGTGCCAGCAGCTTAGGGACACCCAATCAGCCCCAGCATTTT. It translates to CASSLGTPNQPQHF.

This clonotype was picked up many times. The chain is built from TRBV5-1 and TRBJ1-2, with TRBD1 identical over 9 bases. This CDR3 has 15 residues. CDR1 and CDR2 from the germline V gene are SGHRS and YFSETQ. The junction had 7 bases not matched to a gene; V was cut back by 0 bases and J by 7 bases. The CDR3 DNA reads as TGCGCCAGCAGCTTGGGTACAGGGGGCGCATCTGGCTACACCTTC. This codes for CASSLGTGGASGYTF.

The chain uses TRBV11-2 and TRBJ2-3, with D hard to call. From germline, CDR1 is SGHAT and CDR2 FQNNGV. This CDR3 region has 16 residues. Trimming removed 1 base from V and 1 base from J, with 12 bases in between. The CDR3 DNA is TGTGCCAGCAGCTTAGTTGGCAGCTCCCGCACAGATACGCAGTATTTT. Residues: CASSLVGSSRTDTQYF. The complete variable domain, with remaining parts taken from reference TRBV11-2 and TRBJ2-3, reads EAGVAQSPRYKIIEKRQSVAFWCNPISGHATLYWYQQILGQGPKLLIQFQNNGVVDDSQLPKDRFSAERLKGVDSTLKIQPAKLEDSAVYLCASSLVGSSRTDTQYFGPGTRLTVL.

Many counts were recorded for this clonotype. This chain links TRBV3-1 with TRBJ2-1; 7 nucleotides match TRBD2. V gave up 1 base and J gave up 4 bases; unmatched junction bases: 4. Germline CDR1 is LGHDT and CDR2 is YNNKEL (reference sequence). The CDR3 is 15 amino acids. The CDR3, as DNA: TGTGCCAGCAGCCAAGGGGAGGGCCGTTACAATGAGCAGTTCTTC. Its translation is CASSQGEGRYNEQFF.

CDR3 in DNA: TGCAGTGCTCCTTACCCAGGGGGCAACTATGGCTACACCTTC. Translated: CSAPYPGGNYGYTF. V is TRBV20-1 and J is TRBJ1-2; TRBD1 matches 8 bases. V was pared by 5 bases and J by 2 bases, with 7 bases of the junction left unmatched. The germline CDR1 and CDR2 sequences are DFQATT and SNEGSKA (reference sequence). This CDR3 spans 14 amino acids.

There are many counts of this clonotype. The chain couples TRBV4-1 to TRBJ2-1, with TRBD1 matching over 10 bases. From germline, CDR1 is MGHRA and CDR2 YSYEKL. The length of the CDR3 is 17 residues. V trimming: 1 base; J trimming: 4 bases; junction bases outside the gene matches: 7. The CDR3: CASSQGGTGADYNEQFF. CDR3 DNA: TGCGCCAGCAGCCAAGGAGGGACAGGGGCTGATTACAATGAGCAGTTCTTC.

The chain uses TRBV6-5 and TRBJ2-1; D unresolved. The CDR3 loop spans 13 amino acids. Germline values: CDR1 MNHEY, CDR2 SVGAGI. Trimming removed 1 base at V and 5 bases at J, with 6 bases between. CDR3 nucleotides: TGTGCCAGCAGTTACTTGACAAACAATGAGCAGTTCTTC. Translated, it gives CASSYLTNNEQFF.

This clonotype came up many times. Written as DNA, the CDR3 is TGTGCCAGCAGGTACGCACAGGGCTTCTATAATTCACCCCTCCACTTT. It specifies CASRYAQGFYNSPLHF. The rearrangement uses TRBV12-3 or TRBV12-4 and TRBJ1-6, with D possibly being TRBD1 (6 bases). V dropped 6 bases and J dropped 3 bases, with 15 bases sitting between them. The CDR3 length is 16 residues.

This clonotype was seen a few times. The rearrangement uses TRBV20-1 and TRBJ1-5; the D gene is possibly TRBD1 (6 bases). From germline, CDR1 is DFQATT and CDR2 SNEGSKA (reference sequence). V lost 6 bases, J lost 0 bases, and 12 bases lay in between. The CDR3 sequence is 14 residues long. The CDR3 loop reads CSAKVGHSNQPQHF. CDR3 DNA sequence: TGCAGTGCCAAAGTGGGACATAGCAATCAGCCCCAGCATTTT.

This clonotype has at least ten counts. This chain links TRBV5-1 with TRBJ2-3, with D tentatively TRBD1 (6 bases). The germline CDR1 and CDR2 sequences are SGHRS and YFSETQ. The CDR3 spans 13 residues. Trimming removed 6 bases at V and 4 bases at J, with 12 bases between. CDR3 DNA: TGCGCCAGCATGACAGGTACAGCAGATACGCAGTATTTT. Protein sequence: CASMTGTADTQYF.

This clonotype was counted between two and nine times. This chain joins TRBV27 and TRBJ2-1; tentative D call: TRBD2 (7 bases). CDR1 is MNHEY, CDR2 SMNVEV, per germline (reference sequence). V lost 1 base to trimming and J lost 12 bases, with 22 bases between them. CDR3 length: 16 residues. The CDR3 protein is CASSLWGRGDQDRQFF. CDR3 sequence (DNA): TGTGCCAGCAGTTTATGGGGGAGGGGGGACCAGGACCGGCAGTTCTTC.

CDR3 nucleotides: TGTGCCAGCAGCTCGGGACTAGCGGGAGAAGTAGCGTTCTTC. It is translated as CASSSGLAGEVAFF. V and J are TRBV7-2 and TRBJ2-1, with 14 bases identical to TRBD2. From germline, CDR1 is SGHTA and CDR2 FQGNSA. V trimming: 4 bases; J trimming: 15 bases; junction bases outside the gene matches: 8. This CDR3 is 14 amino acids long.

There are many counts of this clonotype. V gene TRBV10-3 combines with J gene TRBJ2-3, with 7 positions matching TRBD1. From germline, CDR1 is ENHRY and CDR2 SYGVKD. Germline trimming cut 5 bases from V and 4 bases from J; bases unmatched to any gene: 6. CDR3 length equals 14 residues. Here the CDR3 DNA reads TGTGCCATCAGTCAAGGGCAGGGGGCAGATACGCAGTATTTT. Encoded protein: CAISQGQGADTQYF.